This T cell receptor beta chain was captured in a study of high-grade serous ovarian cancer treatment subgroups (dated by TCRdb to the early 2020s). For the study in its entirety: On average, each sample produced some 15,000 sequencing reads and thousands of unique TCR beta rearrangements. In total there were 95 or so samples, since every patient provided one primary tumor sample and two metastatic tumor samples. Under a laparoscopic triage algorithm, patients with high-grade serous ovarian cancer were grouped by complete gross resection or by neoadjuvant chemotherapy response, and the study profiled the TCR beta repertoires of these patients. The cohort comprised approximately 30 patients: roughly 10 with no residual disease after primary surgery (R0), roughly 10 excellent NACT responders, and roughly 10 poor NACT responders. General findings and caveats noted by the study authors: Tumors from the same patient had repertoire similarity ranging from roughly 0.11 to 0.85, while tumors from different patients showed almost no similarity. The TCR repertoire analyses centered on CDR3, leaving CDR1 and CDR2 unanalyzed. Because bulk tumor TCR sequencing provided no spatial information, insight into HGSC tumor complexity and diversity was limited. TCR clonal relatedness was found to be positively correlated with neoantigen level and, by trend, with copy number variation and mutation load derived from whole-genome sequencing.

As regards this clone: The antigen this receptor binds is unknown. No per-base quality is available; no much larger clone lies one base away.

Collection of tumor samples took place before definitive surgery or chemotherapy. The MD Anderson Biospecimen Extraction Resource handled genomic DNA extraction, while the MD Anderson Cancer Genomics Laboratory carried out the TCR sequencing. The germline V gene (reference sequence) sets CDR1 to SGHNT and CDR2 to YYREEE. V is pared back by 0 bases and J by 8 bases, with 12 bases lying between the germline termini. The CDR3 runs 14 residues from the cysteine to the phenylalanine. The retained sequence is limited to the CDR3, 42 bases, with the frame set at the first base. The 80 to 95 tumor samples were subjected to high-throughput TCR profiling using ImmunoSEQ. In the authors' own workflow: The repertoire diversity metrics included richness (unique productive sequences), clonality, evenness and relatedness, and the Bhattacharyya coefficient was used to measure similarity between samples. A sensitivity analysis excluded TCRs with fewer than two reads and gave consistent conclusions. TCRdb holds this immuneACCESS table with in-frame rearrangements only. Some clones are missing; in checked studies, unresolved V genes explain under half, and the rest has no known cause. V, J and clone size were drawn from that table, and D and trimming were deduced from the DNA. This sample is represented by roughly 3,600 clones; under 70% of them were singletons. Jointly, the top ten make up about 14% of the sample.

The source of this sequence is a human donor with high-grade serous ovarian cancer. The V gene is TRBV5-4 and the J gene is TRBJ2-1; the D gene is perhaps TRBD1, on 6 matching bases. Sequencing was done on a sample of tumor tissue. The DNA is TGTGCCAGCAGCTTGGCAGGCAGGGGCTATGAGCAGTTCTTC. This sequence encodes CASSLAGRGYEQFF. Beyond the CDR3, the reference TRBV5-4 and TRBJ2-1 genes provide the residues; the full variable domain reads: ETGVTQSPTHLIKTRGQQVTLRCSSQSGHNTVSWYQQALGQGPQFIFQYYREEENGRGNFPPRFSGLQFPNYSSELNVNALELDDSALYLCASSLAGRGYEQFFGPGTRLTVL.